Below, 25 T cell receptor beta chains from the same sample are listed, as sequenced in a study of spatial heterogeneity in lung cancer. Stated time point: sample taken at primary tumor resection. Antigens of these TCRs are unknown. Each CDR3 protein is one row after TCRdb ran MiXCR on the 5' RACE reads. The data contain around 18,000 distinct CDR3 sequences, 4.5% to 7% of them seen just once; the ten biggest clones take up about a tenth. General study findings and limits: One measure, the expanded intratumoral alpha and beta TCR count, tracked tumor mutation counts.

Source: lung tumor tissue, taken at surgery. The source is a female donor with early-stage non-small cell lung cancer.

This clonotype was observed many times. The chain recombines TRBV10-3 with TRBJ2-7; 7 bases fit TRBD1. Germline V gene lookup returns CDR1 ENHRY and CDR2 SYGVKD. Trimming at V came to 7 bases and at J to 6 bases, leaving 6 bases not matched to a gene. This CDR3 contains 12 residues. Here the CDR3 DNA reads TGTGCCATCACCGACAGGGACCGCGAGCAGTACTTC. This codes for CAITDRDREQYF.

By share, this clonotype ranks as large (0.1 to 1%). This sequence joins TRBV4-2 and TRBJ2-7; the D gene is possibly TRBD2 (6 bases). CDR1 is LGHNA, CDR2 YNFKEQ, per germline. This CDR3 contains 15 residues. Trimming pared 3 bases from V and 2 bases from J, leaving 14 bases between. The CDR3 region has the DNA TGTGCCAGCAGCCACCAGACCGGGACTGCCTACGAGCAGTACTTC. It specifies CASSHQTGTAYEQYF.

This clonotype occurred a few times. This chain links TRBV28 with TRBJ1-1; D unclear. The germline gives CDR1 MDHEN, CDR2 SYDVKM. The CDR3 runs 14 residues. Trimming removed 5 bases at V and 1 base at J, with 11 bases between. As DNA, the CDR3 is TGTGCCAGCAGTCCCCAAGGCGGGAACACTGAAGCTTTCTTT. This codes for CASSPQGGNTEAFF.

This clonotype was recorded many times. This sequence joins TRBV19 and TRBJ1-2, with D maybe TRBD1 (5 bases). The CDR3 extends over 13 amino acids. The V gene lost 5 bases and the J gene lost 3 bases, with 10 bases spanning the gap. Germline V gene data show CDR1 as LNHDA and CDR2 as SQIVND (reference sequence). CDR3 amino acids: CASSGTGHYGYTF. The CDR3 coding sequence is TGTGCCAGTAGTGGGACCGGGCACTATGGCTACACCTTC.

This clonotype was recorded many times. The chain couples TRBV6-5 to TRBJ2-1; tentatively, D is TRBD2 (6 bases). The ends were cut back, 6 bases at V and 4 bases at J, with 16 bases in the middle. The germline CDR1 and CDR2 sequences are MNHEY and SVGAGI. CDR3 length equals 15 residues. CDR3: CASRNSGEPYNEQFF. CDR3 coding DNA: TGTGCCAGCAGGAATAGCGGAGAACCTTACAATGAGCAGTTCTTC.

At least ten counts were recorded for this clonotype. The chain carries TRBV19 and TRBJ2-1; 9 bases are a match to TRBD2. This CDR3 has 16 amino acids. CDR1 and CDR2 (germline): LNHDA, SQIVND (reference sequence). V was pared by 4 bases and J by 4 bases, with 8 bases of the junction left unmatched. CDR3 nucleotides: TGTGCCAGTAGTAGTTTAGCGGGAGAGGCTTACAATGAGCAGTTCTTC. Translating it yields CASSSLAGEAYNEQFF.

The rearrangement joins TRBV28 to TRBJ1-4, with TRBD1 identical over 8 bases. The V gene end was trimmed by 3 bases and the J gene end by 7 bases; junction bases not matched to a gene: 13. CDR1 MDHEN and CDR2 SYDVKM come from the germline V gene. CDR3 length equals 17 residues. CDR3 amino acids: CASSLGDRKKKSEKLFF. For the CDR3, the DNA is TGTGCCAGCAGTTTGGGGGACAGGAAAAAAAAGAGTGAAAAACTGTTTTTT.

This clonotype was detected only a few times. V is TRBV6-1 and J is TRBJ2-2, with 7 bases aligning to TRBD1. The CDR3 has 14 residues. From germline, CDR1 is MNHNS and CDR2 SASEGT. V gave up 4 bases and J gave up 7 bases; unmatched junction bases: 6. CDR3 sequence: CASSVETGVGELFF. CDR3 bases: TGTGCCAGCAGTGTTGAAACAGGGGTCGGGGAGCTGTTTTTT.

Remarks on this clonotype: This could be a read error, since a much larger clone is one nucleotide away. The chain joins TRBV28 to TRBJ2-3, with 10 nucleotides matching TRBD2. Germline CDR1 is MDHEN and CDR2 is SYDVKM. The CDR3 length is 17 residues. Germline trimming cut 5 bases from V and 5 bases from J; bases unmatched to any gene: 13. The CDR3 region is CASSPPLAGTRGDTQYF. CDR3 nucleotides: TGTGCCAGCAGTCCTCCACTAGCGGGGACGCGAGGAGATACGCAGTATTTT. Combining the CDR3 with reference TRBV28 and TRBJ2-3 gives the whole variable domain DVKVTQSSRYLVKRTGEKVFLECVQDMDHENMFWYRQDPGLGLRLIYFSYDVKMKEKGDIPEGYSVSREKKERFSLILESASTNQTSMYLCASSPPLAGTRGDTQYFGPGTRLTVL.

The J gene is TRBJ2-1, the V gene TRBV10-3; D is unresolved. CDR3 size: 11 residues. CDR1 is ENHRY and CDR2 is SYGVKD in the germline V gene. Trimming took off 0 bases at V and 14 bases at J, with 8 bases between the two ends. CDR3 residues: CAISESKWKFF. CDR3 bases: TGTGCCATCAGTGAGTCCAAATGGAAGTTCTTC.

This clonotype has ten or more counts. The chain recombines TRBV20-1 with TRBJ2-3, with 9 bases that match TRBD2. The CDR3 totals 14 residues. Germline CDR1 is DFQATT and CDR2 is SNEGSKA (reference sequence). CDR3 sequence (DNA): TGCAGCGCGGGAGGGGAGGGGCACACAGATACGCAGTATTTT. Its protein product is CSAGGEGHTDTQYF.

This clonotype was counted ten times or more. The J gene is TRBJ1-4, the V gene TRBV6-2 or TRBV6-3; D ambiguous. V was trimmed by 0 bases and J by 8 bases, leaving 13 bases between them. This CDR3 is built from 15 residues. Germline values: CDR1 MNHEY, CDR2 SVGEGT. The chain's CDR3 is CASSYSGRDSEKLFF. Here the CDR3 DNA reads TGTGCCAGCAGTTACTCAGGGAGGGATTCGGAAAAACTGTTTTTT.

Ten or more counts support this clonotype. The V and J genes are TRBV9 and TRBJ1-6; 9 positions agree with TRBD1. Germline CDR1 is SGDLS and CDR2 is YYNGEE. This CDR3 region has 15 residues. V dropped 1 base and J dropped 12; count of bases not matched to a gene: 8. The CDR3 reads CASSVSDRGPGPLHF. The CDR3 bases are TGTGCCAGCAGCGTATCGGACAGGGGACCCGGACCCCTCCACTTT.

This clonotype has more than one count but fewer than ten. The V gene is TRBV20-1, the J gene TRBJ2-7; TRBD2 aligns across 7 bases. The trim removed 7 bases at V and 3 bases at J, leaving 9 bases unmatched. The CDR3 has 13 residues. Per germline, CDR1 DFQATT and CDR2 SNEGSKA (reference sequence). CDR3 in amino acids: CSVTGTTDYEQYF. In nucleotides, the CDR3 is TGCAGTGTAACCGGGACTACTGACTACGAGCAGTACTTC.

This clonotype came up many times. The chain joins TRBV6-5 to TRBJ2-1; D uncertain. Germline CDR1 MNHEY, CDR2 SVGAGI. V was pared by 0 bases and J by 5 bases, with 5 bases between. This CDR3 comprises 13 residues. Written as DNA, the CDR3 is TGTGCCAGCAGTTACTCCCTAGACAATGAGCAGTTCTTC. Its protein is CASSYSLDNEQFF.

At least ten counts were recorded for this clonotype. Here the CDR3 DNA reads TGTGCCAGCAGCCCCGGGCCGTCTGGCTATGGCTACACCTTC. This codes for CASSPGPSGYGYTF. V is TRBV27 and J is TRBJ1-2; D is uncertain. V lost 6 bases to trimming and J lost 4 bases, with 15 bases between them. This CDR3 spans 14 amino acids. Per germline, CDR1 MNHEY and CDR2 SMNVEV (reference sequence).

This clonotype was counted at least ten times. The gene calls are TRBV28 and TRBJ2-7; 8 nucleotides match TRBD2. The CDR3 is made up of 14 amino acids. The junction had 8 bases not matched to a gene; V was cut back by 6 bases and J by 4 bases. Germline V CDR1 and CDR2: MDHEN, SYDVKM. DNA of the CDR3: TGTGCCAGCAGCTCCGCCGGGAGGGTGTACGAGCAGTACTTC. Translated, it gives CASSSAGRVYEQYF.

This clonotype was seen repeatedly, ten times or more. The genes are TRBV7-2 and TRBJ2-5; TRBD1 matches 8 bases. V gave up 5 bases and J gave up 2 bases; unmatched junction bases: 4. CDR1 is SGHTA, CDR2 FQGNSA, per germline. CDR3 length: 14 amino acids. This CDR3 is CASSPDRAQETQYF. CDR3 DNA sequence: TGTGCCAGCAGCCCGGACAGGGCGCAAGAGACCCAGTACTTC. Drawing the rest from reference TRBV7-2 and TRBJ2-5, the complete variable domain is GAGVSQSPSNKVTEKGKDVELRCDPISGHTALYWYRQSLGQGLEFLIYFQGNSAPDKSGLPSDRFSAERTGGSVSTLTIQRTQQEDSAVYLCASSPDRAQETQYFGPGTRLLVL.

This clonotype appeared a few times. The V and J genes are TRBV7-2 and TRBJ1-1; D not resolved. The CDR3 length is 15 residues. The V gene's germline CDR1 is SGHTA and CDR2 FQGNSA. V lost 6 bases to trimming and J lost 3 bases, with 17 bases between them. CDR3 sequence reads: CASSRLPPGYTEAFF. CDR3 nucleotides: TGTGCCAGCAGTCGATTACCCCCCGGGTACACTGAAGCTTTCTTT. Full variable domain (remainder filled in from reference TRBV7-2 and TRBJ1-1): GAGVSQSPSNKVTEKGKDVELRCDPISGHTALYWYRQSLGQGLEFLIYFQGNSAPDKSGLPSDRFSAERTGGSVSTLTIQRTQQEDSAVYLCASSRLPPGYTEAFFGQGTRLTVV.

CDR3 sequence reads: CASSSAKNEQFF. In DNA, the CDR3 is TGTGCCAGCAGCTCCGCGAAAAATGAGCAGTTCTTC. The chain has TRBV13 and TRBJ2-1; no definite D call. Germline CDR1 reads PRHDT; CDR2 reads FYEKMQ (reference sequence). This CDR3 is built from 12 residues. Trimming took 4 bases from V and 7 from J, leaving 8 bases between them.

In this sample, this clonotype turned up many times. This sequence joins TRBV28 and TRBJ1-4, with a possible D match to TRBD1 (5 bases). The V end was cut by 5 bases, the J end by 6 bases, with 16 bases between. Germline CDR1 reads MDHEN; CDR2 reads SYDVKM. The CDR3 is 15 residues long. The CDR3 loop is CASSRSGGGDEKLFF. CDR3 coding DNA: TGTGCCAGCAGTCGAAGCGGGGGAGGGGATGAAAAACTGTTTTTT.

This clonotype was seen many times. The gene calls are TRBV23-1 and TRBJ2-1; the D gene could be TRBD1 or TRBD2 (5 bases each). TRBV23-1 counts as an open reading frame of uncertain function. V lost 0 bases, J lost 0 bases, and 21 bases lay in between. This CDR3 has 20 residues. CDR3 DNA: TGCGCCAGCAGTCAATCGCGCCGGATTCAACACGGGGCCTCCTACAATGAGCAGTTCTTC. Translating gives CASSQSRRIQHGASYNEQFF.

In this sample, this clonotype is medium-sized. The J gene is TRBJ2-7, the V gene TRBV4-2; no reliable D call. CDR1 is LGHNA and CDR2 is YNFKEQ in the germline V gene. V dropped 0 bases and J dropped 5 bases, with 14 bases sitting between them. The CDR3 spans 15 residues. CDR3 loop: CASSQESLGKNEQYF. The CDR3, as DNA: TGTGCCAGCAGCCAAGAGTCACTGGGTAAGAACGAGCAGTACTTC.

This clonotype was seen ten or more times. The gene calls are TRBV20-1 and TRBJ2-5, with TRBD2 as a possible D gene (6 bases). Germline CDR1 reads DFQATT; CDR2 reads SNEGSKA (reference sequence). This CDR3 comprises 16 residues. Trimming cost V 0 bases and J 5 bases, with 19 bases left between them. In DNA, the CDR3 is TGCAGTGCTAGAGATCCGGGGGACTGGGGATTTGAGACCCAGTACTTC. Protein product: CSARDPGDWGFETQYF.

V and J are TRBV7-9 and TRBJ2-7; D is ambiguous. Trimming took off 7 bases at V and 0 bases at J, with 13 bases between the two ends. This CDR3 has 14 residues. The germline V gene has CDR1 SEHNR and CDR2 FQNEAQ (reference sequence). The CDR3 sequence is CASISQDRSYEQYF. CDR3 nucleotide sequence: TGTGCCAGCATCAGTCAGGACCGCTCCTACGAGCAGTACTTC.